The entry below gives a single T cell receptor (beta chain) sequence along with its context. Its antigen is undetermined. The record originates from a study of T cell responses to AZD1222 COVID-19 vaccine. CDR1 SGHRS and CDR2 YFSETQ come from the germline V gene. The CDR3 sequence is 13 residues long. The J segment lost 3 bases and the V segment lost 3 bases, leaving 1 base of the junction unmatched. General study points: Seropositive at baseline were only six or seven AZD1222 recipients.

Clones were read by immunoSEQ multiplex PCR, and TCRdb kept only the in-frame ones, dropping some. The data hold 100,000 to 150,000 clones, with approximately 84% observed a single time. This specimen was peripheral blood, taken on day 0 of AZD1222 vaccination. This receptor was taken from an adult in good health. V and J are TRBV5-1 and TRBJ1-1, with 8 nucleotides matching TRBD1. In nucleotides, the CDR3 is TGCGCCAGCAGCTCGACAGGGGACACTGAAGCTTTCTTT. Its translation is CASSSTGDTEAFF.